What follows are 25 T cell receptor beta chains derived from one specimen sequenced in a study of shared clonotypes between healthy human individuals. Clones were sequenced by immunoSEQ multiplex PCR, and TCRdb holds only the in-frame ones, with some missing. This table has about 700,000 clones, 74% appearing once. Sequenced sample: memory CD4+ T cells sorted from blood. Subset specified: CD45RA-negative fraction. Source of these receptors: a woman in her 30s in good health.

The V gene is TRBV5-1, the J gene TRBJ2-1; 8 nucleotides align to TRBD2. The V and J ends lost 7 bases and 4 bases, in that order; junction bases with no gene match: 10. Germline V lookup: CDR1 SGHRS, CDR2 YFSETQ. The CDR3 loop spans 15 amino acids. This CDR3 is CASRLELAAYNEQFF. DNA of the CDR3: TGCGCCAGCCGCCTCGAACTAGCGGCTTACAATGAGCAGTTCTTC.

The genes are TRBV28 and TRBJ1-5; a possible D gene is TRBD1 (6 bases). The CDR3 spans 14 residues. In germline, CDR1 is MDHEN, CDR2 SYDVKM. V lost 7 bases and J 7 bases, leaving 17 bases between the germline ends. The CDR3 region is CASNPNRDGQPQHF. The CDR3 nucleotides are TGTGCCAGCAACCCAAACAGGGATGGACAGCCCCAGCATTTT.

The V and J genes are TRBV10-3 and TRBJ2-7; tentative D call: TRBD2 (6 bases). Trimming took off 2 bases at V and 4 bases at J, with 21 bases between the two ends. The CDR3 is 17 amino acids. The V gene's germline CDR1 is ENHRY and CDR2 SYGVKD. The CDR3 sequence is CAISERSPGLRLYEQYF. The DNA for the CDR3 is TGTGCCATCAGTGAGCGATCACCGGGACTGCGCCTGTACGAGCAGTACTTC.

The table lists this clone with many counts. This chain joins TRBV19 and TRBJ2-1, with 13 bases lining up with TRBD2. The CDR3 totals 17 residues. CDR1 and CDR2 (germline): LNHDA, SQIVND (reference sequence). The junction had 15 bases not matched to a gene; V was cut back by 7 bases and J by 9 bases. CDR3 coding DNA: TGTGCCAGTACCTTAACCCCCGGACTAGCGGGAGAGGGTGAGCAGTTCTTC. Translation gives CASTLTPGLAGEGEQFF.

The rearrangement uses TRBV27 and TRBJ2-1; a possible D gene is TRBD2 (6 bases). V lost 1 base and J lost 4, with 11 bases in between. Germline V gene data show CDR1 as MNHEY and CDR2 as SMNVEV (reference sequence). The CDR3 totals 15 residues. The CDR3 DNA is TGTGCCAGCAGTTTATATGGGAGGATTTACAATGAGCAGTTCTTC. Amino acid sequence: CASSLYGRIYNEQFF.

Regarding this clone: A far larger clone is off by one base, so a read error is likely. The gene calls are TRBV7-8 and TRBJ2-7; D gene ambiguous. V was shortened by 5 bases and J by 1 base, with 12 bases between the two germline ends. There are 14 residues in the CDR3. Germline values: CDR1 SGHVS, CDR2 FQNEAQ. The CDR3 loop reads CASSLLAGSYEQYF. In DNA, the CDR3 is TGTGCCAGCAGCCTACTGGCAGGTTCCTACGAGCAGTACTTC.

This chain uses TRBV14 with TRBJ2-7, with 14 nucleotides matching TRBD2. Germline assignment: CDR1 SGHDN and CDR2 FVKESK. V lost 3 bases and J lost 0; bases outside the gene matches: 7. The CDR3 has 18 amino acids. The CDR3 is CASSQWTSGRWSSYEQYF. CDR3 sequence (DNA): TGTGCCAGCAGCCAGTGGACTAGCGGGAGGTGGAGCTCCTACGAGCAGTACTTC.

In this sample, this clone turned up many times. The chain employs TRBV6-5 and TRBJ2-7; the D is unclear. V shed 0 bases and J shed 3 bases, with 9 bases lying between them. There are 14 residues in the CDR3. The germline CDR1 and CDR2 sequences are MNHEY and SVGAGI. The CDR3 bases are TGTGCCAGCAGTTACTCGGCAGGAGTCTACGAGCAGTACTTC. Translation: CASSYSAGVYEQYF.

This clone has more than one count but fewer than ten. The rearrangement joins TRBV6-1 to TRBJ2-3; TRBD1 might be the D (7 bases). The CDR3 consists of 15 residues. The V end lost 4 bases, the J end lost 3 bases, and 14 bases lay between the germline ends. Germline CDR1 and CDR2: MNHNS and SASEGT. CDR3 protein: CASSARGTATDTQYF. The CDR3 nucleotides are TGTGCCAGCAGTGCTCGCGGGACAGCGACAGATACGCAGTATTTT.

The rearrangement links TRBV18 to TRBJ2-3; TRBD2 matches at 7 bases. V gave up 1 base and J gave up 4 bases; unmatched junction bases: 5. This CDR3 has 15 amino acids. The germline V gene encodes CDR1 KGHSH and CDR2 LQKENI. The CDR3 protein is CASSPLGGSADTQYF. In DNA form, the CDR3 reads TGTGCCAGCTCACCACTCGGCGGGAGTGCAGATACGCAGTATTTT.

The rearrangement joins TRBV6-1 to TRBJ2-2; 8 bases agree with TRBD1. The CDR3 is made up of 15 amino acids. J lost 0 bases, V lost 6 bases, and 3 bases had no gene match. Per germline, CDR1 MNHNS and CDR2 SASEGT. CDR3: CASSQQGANTGELFF. The DNA of the CDR3 is TGTGCCAGCAGCCAACAGGGGGCGAACACCGGGGAGCTGTTTTTT.

The rearrangement uses TRBV19 and TRBJ2-3, with TRBD1 as a possible D gene (6 bases). CDR3 size: 16 residues. V was pared by 3 bases and J by 0 bases, with 13 bases between. Germline CDR1 LNHDA, CDR2 SQIVND (reference sequence). The CDR3 reads CASSIAGAASTDTQYF. CDR3 DNA: TGTGCCAGTAGTATCGCAGGGGCGGCAAGCACAGATACGCAGTATTTT.

This clone was detected ten times or more. This chain links TRBV12-5 with TRBJ2-2; 8 nucleotides line up with TRBD2. V lost 3 bases, J lost 4 bases, and 10 bases stayed unmatched. CDR1 LGHNT and CDR2 FRNRAP come from the germline V gene. The CDR3 covers 17 residues. The CDR3 sequence: CASGLFPGGQGTGELFF. The CDR3, as DNA: TGTGCTAGTGGTTTATTCCCGGGGGGGCAAGGCACCGGGGAGCTGTTTTTT.

The sample holds a few counts of this clone. The chain is built from TRBV2 and TRBJ1-4; D is ambiguous. V gave up 5 bases and J gave up 1 base, with 8 bases separating them. This CDR3 is built from 14 residues. In germline, CDR1 is SNHLY, CDR2 FYNNEI. The CDR3 sequence: CASSRGLTNEKLFF. CDR3 DNA sequence: TGTGCCAGCAGTCGAGGACTAACTAATGAAAAACTGTTTTTT. Based on the CDR3 plus reference TRBV2 and TRBJ1-4, the full variable domain is EPEVTQTPSHQVTQMGQEVILRCVPISNHLYFYWYRQILGQKVEFLVSFYNNEISEKSEIFDDQFSVERPDGSNFTLKIRSTKLEDSAMYFCASSRGLTNEKLFFGSGTQLSVL.

The V and J genes are TRBV7-8 and TRBJ2-6; D remains ambiguous. V gave up 8 bases and J gave up 4 bases, with 6 bases separating them. The CDR3 loop spans 12 amino acids. Germline values: CDR1 SGHVS, CDR2 FQNEAQ. CDR3 bases: TGTGCCAGCGTATCGGGGGCCAACGTCCTGACTTTC. Translation gives CASVSGANVLTF.

The chain employs TRBV10-2 and TRBJ2-2, with D possibly being TRBD2 (6 bases). The CDR3 has 13 residues. The V gene's germline CDR1 is WSHSY and CDR2 SAAADI. With 8 bases removed from V and 3 bases from J, the gap between germline ends came to 10 bases. The CDR3 coding sequence is TGCGCCAGCTGGGGGGATTACACCGGGGAGCTGTTTTTT. It translates to CASWGDYTGELFF.

For this clone: In the same sample, other DNA sequences code for this CDR3. This chain uses TRBV7-2 with TRBJ2-3; no definite D call. This CDR3 spans 15 amino acids. Germline V gene data show CDR1 as SGHTA and CDR2 as FQGNSA. V gave up 1 base and J gave up 1 base, with 9 bases separating them. The CDR3 sequence: CASSLVGRGTDTQYF. The CDR3 DNA reads TGTGCCAGCAGCTTAGTTGGCCGTGGCACAGATACGCAGTATTTT.

This rearrangement joins TRBV10-2 to TRBJ1-1; TRBD1 agrees at 7 bases. This CDR3 has 14 residues. Germline lookup yields CDR1 WSHSY and CDR2 SAAADI. V lost 2 bases, J lost 4 bases, and 4 bases stayed unmatched. This chain's CDR3 is CASSETGVGTEAFF. DNA for the CDR3: TGCGCCAGCAGTGAGACAGGGGTGGGCACTGAAGCTTTCTTT.

The V and J genes are TRBV7-3 and TRBJ2-1, with no clear D. The CDR3 has 16 residues. V was clipped by 4 bases and J by 7 bases, with 20 bases between them. CDR1 is SGHTA and CDR2 is FQGTGA in the germline V gene. CDR3 residues: CASSSYASSLGNEQFF. The CDR3 nucleotides read TGTGCCAGCAGCTCATATGCGTCGTCACTGGGGAATGAGCAGTTCTTC.

In the case of this clone: Distinct nucleotide sequences in the sample also encode this CDR3. The gene calls are TRBV5-4 and TRBJ1-4; TRBD1 matches at 7 bases. The CDR3 consists of 15 residues. Germline trimming cut 3 bases from V and 5 bases from J; bases unmatched to any gene: 7. Looked up from germline, CDR1 is SGHNT and CDR2 is YYREEE (reference sequence). The CDR3, as DNA: TGTGCCAGCAGCTCTAAACAGGGGACGAATGAAAAACTGTTTTTT. Its translation: CASSSKQGTNEKLFF. Filled out from reference TRBV5-4 and TRBJ1-4, the complete variable domain reads ETGVTQSPTHLIKTRGQQVTLRCSSQSGHNTVSWYQQALGQGPQFIFQYYREEENGRGNFPPRFSGLQFPNYSSELNVNALELDDSALYLCASSSKQGTNEKLFFGSGTQLSVL.

CDR3 sequence (DNA): TGTGCCAGCAGTAGCCCCCTTGGCGGGCTGACAGATACGCAGTATTTT. It codes for CASSSPLGGLTDTQYF. This sequence joins TRBV28 and TRBJ2-3; tentatively, D is TRBD2 (5 bases). The CDR3 has 16 residues. The V and J ends lost 5 bases and 3 bases respectively, with 18 bases between them. Germline V CDR1 and CDR2: MDHEN, SYDVKM.

As regards this clone: At the DNA level, this CDR3 is encoded by other sequences in the same sample as well. J is TRBJ1-1 and V is TRBV18; TRBD1 matches at 8 bases. The junction had 8 bases not matched to a gene; V was cut back by 3 bases and J by 2 bases. The CDR3 length is 16 residues. The V gene's germline CDR1 is KGHSH and CDR2 LQKENI. CDR3 protein: CASSPLGTGTNTEAFF. CDR3 in DNA: TGTGCCAGCTCACCCCTCGGGACAGGAACTAACACTGAAGCTTTCTTT.

This sequence joins TRBV2 and TRBJ2-5; D is uncertain. Trimming pared 6 bases from V and 3 bases from J, leaving 11 bases between. Germline loops: CDR1 SNHLY, CDR2 FYNNEI. CDR3 size: 13 residues. The CDR3 DNA is TGTGCCAGCAGGAGGCGGCTAGAAGAGACCCAGTACTTC. Its protein is CASRRRLEETQYF.

The gene calls are TRBV7-6 and TRBJ2-5; no definite D call. V lost 1 base to trimming and J lost 5 bases, with 11 bases between them. This CDR3 is 14 amino acids long. Per the germline V gene, CDR1 is SGHVS and CDR2 is FNYEAQ. As DNA, the CDR3 is TGTGCCAGCAGCTTAGATGAGGTAGTGGAGACCCAGTACTTC. The encoded protein is CASSLDEVVETQYF.

V usage is TRBV2 and J usage is TRBJ2-2; D gene unclear. CDR3 length: 14 residues. V shed 7 bases and J shed 5 bases, with 14 bases lying between them. Per germline, CDR1 SNHLY and CDR2 FYNNEI. In DNA, the CDR3 is TGTGCCAGCAAGAAGATAGTGGAAACCGGGGAGCTGTTTTTT. This codes for CASKKIVETGELFF.